This T cell receptor beta chain was observed in a study of tumor and adjacent non-tumor tissue in lung cancer. No cell sorting was done before RNA was extracted from the tissue. Study results and caveats: Normal lung showed higher cumulative top 100 clone frequency than tumor.

Concerning this clonotype: The antigen remains unidentified. A junction end diverges from the germline sequence, so it may reflect a read error.

The germline V gene has CDR1 SGHAT and CDR2 FQNNGV. This CDR3 comprises 15 residues. The library came from three nested PCR rounds adapted from ARM-PCR protocols. TCRdb reprocessed the multiplex PCR reads via MiXCR and lists one record per CDR3 protein. Seen here are roughly 150,000 distinct CDR3 sequences, around 61% observed once, and the top ten hold roughly 20%. The sequence was collected from a man in his fifties or sixties with small cell lung cancer. This chain links TRBV11-2 with TRBJ2-1; TRBD2 matches at 11 bases. The specimen was lung tumor tissue. CDR3 sequence (DNA): TGTGCCAGCAGTTTAGTACTAGCGGGAGTGATTGAGCAGTTCTTC. The encoded protein is CASSLVLAGVIEQFF.